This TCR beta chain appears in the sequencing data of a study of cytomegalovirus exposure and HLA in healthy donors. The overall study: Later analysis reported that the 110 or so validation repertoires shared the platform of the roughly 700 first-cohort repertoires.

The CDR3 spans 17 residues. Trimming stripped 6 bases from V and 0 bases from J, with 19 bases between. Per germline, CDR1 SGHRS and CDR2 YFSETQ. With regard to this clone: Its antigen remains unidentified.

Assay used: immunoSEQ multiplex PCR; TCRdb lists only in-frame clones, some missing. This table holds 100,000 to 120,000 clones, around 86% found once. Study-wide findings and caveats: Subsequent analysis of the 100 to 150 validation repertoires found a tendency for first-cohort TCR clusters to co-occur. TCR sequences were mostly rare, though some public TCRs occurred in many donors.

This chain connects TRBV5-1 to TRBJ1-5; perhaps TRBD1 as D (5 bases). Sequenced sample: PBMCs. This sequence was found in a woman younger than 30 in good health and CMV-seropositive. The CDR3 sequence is CASNRDHRSHSNQPQHF. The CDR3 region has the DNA TGCGCCAGCAATCGTGACCACAGGTCACATAGCAATCAGCCCCAGCATTTT.